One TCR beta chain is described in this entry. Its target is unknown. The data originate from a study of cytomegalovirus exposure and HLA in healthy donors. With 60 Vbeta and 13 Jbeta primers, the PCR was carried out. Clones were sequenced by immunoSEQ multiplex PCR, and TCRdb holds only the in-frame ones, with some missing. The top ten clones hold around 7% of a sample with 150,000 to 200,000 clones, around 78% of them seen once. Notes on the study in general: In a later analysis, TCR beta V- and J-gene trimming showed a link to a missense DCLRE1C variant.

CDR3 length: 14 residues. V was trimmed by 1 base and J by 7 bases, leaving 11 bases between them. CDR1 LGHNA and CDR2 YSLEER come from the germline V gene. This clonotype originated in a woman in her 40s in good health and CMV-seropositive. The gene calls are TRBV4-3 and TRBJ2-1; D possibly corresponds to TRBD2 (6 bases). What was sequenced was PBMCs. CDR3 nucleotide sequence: TGCGCCAGCAGCCAAGTTGGGACTCGAAATGAGCAGTTCTTC. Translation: CASSQVGTRNEQFF.